These T cell receptor beta chains were read from a single sample in a study of shared clonotypes between healthy human individuals. Data came from immunoSEQ multiplex PCR; TCRdb stores just in-frame clones and leaves some out. The profile shows roughly 680,000 clones, over 60% of them singletons. Material for sequencing was memory CD4+ T cells sorted from blood. The receptors stem from a woman in her thirties in good health. The CDR3 runs from the conserved cysteine through the conserved F or W. D genes are given only for firm matches. Clone sizes are given selectively: once, few, many, or a class where the clone is expanded.

CDR3: CATRLGGTEGNTEAFF; DNA: TGTGCCACCCGACTTGGGGGGACGGAGGGGAACACTGAAGCTTTCTTT; D: -; length: 16; size: -; J: TRBJ1-1; V: TRBV6-6
CDR3: CASSDQYGTEAFF; DNA: TGTGCCAGCAGTGACCAGTATGGGACTGAAGCTTTCTTT; D: -; length: 13; size: few; J: TRBJ1-1; V: TRBV25-1
CDR3: CASSLRQPQETQYF; DNA: TGTGCCAGCAGTCTCAGACAGCCTCAAGAGACCCAGTACTTC; D: -; length: 14; size: -; J: TRBJ2-5; V: TRBV28
CDR3: CASSRTSGSGTDTQYF; DNA: TGTGCCAGCAGCCGGACTAGCGGGAGTGGCACAGATACGCAGTATTTT; D: TRBD2; length: 16; size: few; J: TRBJ2-3; V: TRBV7-6
CDR3: CASSLQGLDTEAFF; DNA: TGTGCCAGCAGCTTGCAGGGATTGGACACTGAAGCTTTCTTT; D: -; length: 14; size: -; J: TRBJ1-1; V: TRBV5-8
CDR3: CASSTGTVGYTF; DNA: TGTGCCAGCAGCACAGGGACAGTTGGCTACACCTTC; D: TRBD1; length: 12; size: -; J: TRBJ1-2; V: TRBV7-8
CDR3: CASRQGTGGRGGNEQFF; DNA: TGCGCCAGCAGGCAGGGAACGGGCGGAAGAGGGGGCAATGAGCAGTTCTTC; D: -; length: 17; size: -; J: TRBJ2-1; V: TRBV5-1
CDR3: CATSGQVMNTEAFF; DNA: TGTGCCACCAGTGGTCAGGTCATGAACACTGAAGCTTTCTTT; D: -; length: 14; size: -; J: TRBJ1-1; V: TRBV15
CDR3: CASSFPAGGDYEQYF; DNA: TGTGCCAGCAGCTTCCCAGCGGGAGGGGACTACGAGCAGTACTTC; D: TRBD2; length: 15; size: -; J: TRBJ2-7; V: TRBV5-6
CDR3: CAISGDPYEQYF; DNA: TGTGCCATCAGTGGGGATCCCTACGAGCAGTACTTC; D: -; length: 12; size: few; J: TRBJ2-7; V: TRBV10-3